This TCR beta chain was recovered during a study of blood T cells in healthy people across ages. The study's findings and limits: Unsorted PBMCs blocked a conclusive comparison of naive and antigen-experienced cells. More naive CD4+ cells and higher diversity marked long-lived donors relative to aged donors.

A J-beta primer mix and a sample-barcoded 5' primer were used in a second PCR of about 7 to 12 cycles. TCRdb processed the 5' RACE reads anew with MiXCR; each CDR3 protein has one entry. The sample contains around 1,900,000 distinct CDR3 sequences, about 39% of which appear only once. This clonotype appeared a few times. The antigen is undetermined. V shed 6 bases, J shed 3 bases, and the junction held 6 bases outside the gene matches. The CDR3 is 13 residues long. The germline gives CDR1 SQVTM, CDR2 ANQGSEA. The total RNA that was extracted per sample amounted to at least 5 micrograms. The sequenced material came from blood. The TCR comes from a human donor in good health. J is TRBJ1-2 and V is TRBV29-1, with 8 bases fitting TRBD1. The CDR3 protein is CSVADREDYGYTF. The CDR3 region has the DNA TGCAGCGTAGCGGACAGGGAGGACTATGGCTACACCTTC.